These 10 T cell receptor beta chains share one sample of origin, sequenced in a study of T cells after posttransplantation cyclophosphamide. Produced via immunoSEQ multiplex PCR; TCRdb's table is partial and in-frame only. The sample contains some 10,000 clones, 90% to 95% of which appear only once. Cyclophosphamide on days +3 and +4 followed busulfan-fludarabine conditioning and a marrow graft. The sample was PBMCs, taken after allogeneic stem cell transplant with posttransplant cyclophosphamide. Receptors were obtained from a female patient aged 25-39 years who received an allogeneic stem cell transplant from an unrelated donor, was CMV-positive, and had no GVHD. Some T cells may trace back to the graft donor.

In regard to this clone: The junction departs from germline at one end; a sequencing error may be responsible. The chain is built from TRBV7-9 and TRBJ2-1, with TRBD2 identical over 11 bases. This CDR3 has 14 residues. CDR1 is SEHNR and CDR2 is FQNEAQ in the germline V gene (reference sequence). CDR3 DNA sequence: TGTGCCAGCAGGTTAGCGGGAGGGCGGAATGAGCAGTTCTTC. Amino acid sequence: CASRLAGGRNEQFF.

The chain uses TRBV4-2 and TRBJ2-2; D possibly corresponds to TRBD1 (6 bases). CDR3 size: 18 residues. V was cut by 4 bases and J by 2 bases, with 20 bases left in between. CDR1 and CDR2 (germline): LGHNA, YNFKEQ. This CDR3 is CASSLPGPGAENTGELFF. The CDR3 DNA reads as TGTGCCAGCAGCCTTCCGGGGCCAGGGGCAGAAAACACCGGGGAGCTGTTTTTT.

The chain joins TRBV19 to TRBJ2-7; 7 positions match TRBD1. The V and J ends lost 6 bases and 2 bases, in that order; junction bases with no gene match: 7. This CDR3 comprises 14 residues. The V gene's germline CDR1 is LNHDA and CDR2 SQIVND (reference sequence). In DNA form, the CDR3 reads TGTGCCAGTAGAGGGACAGCTGACACCTACGAGCAGTACTTC. It is translated as CASRGTADTYEQYF.

V gene TRBV5-1 combines with J gene TRBJ1-2; 9 bases fit TRBD1. V lost 0 bases and J lost 4; bases outside the gene matches: 7. The CDR3 runs 16 residues. CDR1 and CDR2 (germline): SGHRS, YFSETQ. The CDR3 spells CASSLAWDRESYGYTF. The CDR3 DNA reads as TGCGCCAGCAGCTTGGCCTGGGACAGGGAGAGCTATGGCTACACCTTC.

The chain uses TRBV6-6 and TRBJ2-7; the D gene is possibly TRBD1 (6 bases). The germline gives CDR1 MNHNY, CDR2 SVGAGI (reference sequence). This CDR3 comprises 16 residues. V was shortened by 6 bases and J by 4 bases, with 22 bases between the two germline ends. CDR3 in amino acids: CASRARLQGIFYEQYF. In DNA, the CDR3 is TGTGCCAGCAGGGCTCGCCTACAGGGTATCTTTTACGAGCAGTACTTC.

The chain carries TRBV7-9 and TRBJ2-1; no clear D gene. This CDR3 region has 14 residues. Per germline, CDR1 SEHNR and CDR2 FQNEAQ (reference sequence). Trimming removed 4 bases from V and 6 bases from J, with 13 bases in between. CDR3 sequence (DNA): TGTGCCAGCAGCTCCCCGAGGAAGGCCAATGAGCAGTTCTTC. It specifies CASSSPRKANEQFF.

This rearrangement joins TRBV7-3 to TRBJ2-5, with 8 bases lining up with TRBD1. The last part of the DNA fits TRBJ2-7 better; the J call may be wrong. The germline gives CDR1 SGHTA, CDR2 FQGTGA. The length of the CDR3 is 13 residues. The CDR3 loop reads CASSPWTGTEQYF. Written as DNA, the CDR3 is TGTGCCAGCAGCCCTTGGACAGGGACCGAGCAGTACTTC.

The rearrangement links TRBV4-1 to TRBJ2-2; possibly TRBD1 for D (5 bases). Looked up from germline, CDR1 is MGHRA and CDR2 is YSYEKL. This CDR3 is 18 amino acids long. The V end was cut by 0 bases, the J end by 5 bases, with 19 bases between. The CDR3 region is CASSQEGVGQGRTGELFF. The CDR3 DNA reads TGCGCCAGCAGCCAAGAGGGTGTGGGGCAAGGACGGACCGGGGAGCTGTTTTTT.

The CDR3 coding sequence is TGCGCCAGCAGCCAAGATAGACTAGCGGGGGACGTCTCCTACGAGCAGTACTTC. It specifies CASSQDRLAGDVSYEQYF. This chain links TRBV4-1 with TRBJ2-7, with 12 bases identical to TRBD2. V gave up 0 bases and J gave up 0 bases; unmatched junction bases: 6. The CDR3 covers 18 residues. Per germline, CDR1 MGHRA and CDR2 YSYEKL.

V and J are TRBV2 and TRBJ2-1; tentative D call: TRBD2 (5 bases). Germline V CDR1 and CDR2: SNHLY, FYNNEI. This CDR3 region has 12 residues. V shed 8 bases and J shed 7 bases, with 12 bases lying between them. CDR3 protein: CASFKGRNEQFF. CDR3 sequence (DNA): TGTGCCAGCTTTAAAGGGAGAAATGAGCAGTTCTTC.